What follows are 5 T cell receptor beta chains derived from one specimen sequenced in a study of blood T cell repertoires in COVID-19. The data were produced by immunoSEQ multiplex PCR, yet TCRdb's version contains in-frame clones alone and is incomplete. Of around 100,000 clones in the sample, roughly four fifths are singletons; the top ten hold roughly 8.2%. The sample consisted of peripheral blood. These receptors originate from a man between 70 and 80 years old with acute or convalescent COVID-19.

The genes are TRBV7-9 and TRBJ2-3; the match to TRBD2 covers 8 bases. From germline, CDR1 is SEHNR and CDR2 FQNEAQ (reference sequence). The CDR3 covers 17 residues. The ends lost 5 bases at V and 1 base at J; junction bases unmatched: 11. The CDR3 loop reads CASSPTSRGGRTDTQYF. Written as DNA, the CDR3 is TGTGCCAGCAGCCCAACTTCTCGGGGGGGCCGCACAGATACGCAGTATTTT.

CDR3 DNA: TGTGCCAGCAGTTACGGACAGGGGGTAGGGCAAGAGACCCAGTACTTC. It translates to CASSYGQGVGQETQYF. The rearrangement links TRBV6-5 to TRBJ2-5; TRBD1 matches at 10 bases. V lost 2 bases and J lost 2; bases outside the gene matches: 5. Germline CDR1 reads MNHEY; CDR2 reads SVGAGI. The CDR3 is made up of 16 amino acids.

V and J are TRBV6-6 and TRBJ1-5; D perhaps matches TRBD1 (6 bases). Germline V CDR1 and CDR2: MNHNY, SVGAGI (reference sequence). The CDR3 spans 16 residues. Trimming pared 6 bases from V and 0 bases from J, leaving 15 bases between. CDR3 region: CASRSPTGSSNQPQHF. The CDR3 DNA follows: TGTGCCAGCAGATCCCCGACAGGTAGTAGCAATCAGCCCCAGCATTTT.

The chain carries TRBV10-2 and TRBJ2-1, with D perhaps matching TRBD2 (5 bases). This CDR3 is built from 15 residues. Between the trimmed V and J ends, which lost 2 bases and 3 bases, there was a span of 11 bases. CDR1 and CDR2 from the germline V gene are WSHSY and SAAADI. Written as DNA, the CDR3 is TGCGCCAGCAGTGAGATGGGAGACCTCTACAATGAGCAGTTCTTC. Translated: CASSEMGDLYNEQFF.

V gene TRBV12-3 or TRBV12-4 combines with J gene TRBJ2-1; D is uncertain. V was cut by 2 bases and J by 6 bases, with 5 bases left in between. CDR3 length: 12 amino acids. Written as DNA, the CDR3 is TGTGCCAGCAGTTTACTCGTCAATGAGCAGTTCTTC. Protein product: CASSLLVNEQFF.